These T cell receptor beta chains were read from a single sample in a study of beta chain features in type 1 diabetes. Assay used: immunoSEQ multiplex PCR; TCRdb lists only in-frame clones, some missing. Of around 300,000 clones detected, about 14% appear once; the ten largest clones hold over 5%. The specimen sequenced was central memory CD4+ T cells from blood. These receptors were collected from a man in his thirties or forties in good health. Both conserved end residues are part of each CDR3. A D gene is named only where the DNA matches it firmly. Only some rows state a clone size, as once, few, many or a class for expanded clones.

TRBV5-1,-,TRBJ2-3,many,CASSLISVVTDTQYF,TGCGCCAGCAGCTTGATTAGCGTGGTCACAGATACGCAGTATTTT
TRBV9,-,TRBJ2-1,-,CASSVATDQLTAEQFF,TGTGCCAGCAGCGTAGCGACGGACCAATTAACGGCTGAGCAGTTCTTC
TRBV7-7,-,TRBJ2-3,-,CASSRDNTDTQYF,TGTGCTAGCAGCCGGGACAACACAGATACGCAGTATTTT
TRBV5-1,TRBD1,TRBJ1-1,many,CASSLVTGRVNTEAFF,TGCGCCAGCAGCCTAGTGACAGGGAGGGTGAACACTGAAGCTTTCTTT
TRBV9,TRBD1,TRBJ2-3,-,CASRTGYGTDTQYF,TGTGCCAGCAGGACAGGGTACGGCACAGATACGCAGTATTTT
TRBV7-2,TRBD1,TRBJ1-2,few,CASSPRGARGYTF,TGTGCCAGCAGCCCCAGGGGGGCCAGGGGCTACACCTTC
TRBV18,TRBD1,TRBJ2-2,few,CASSPSQGGNTGELFF,TGTGCCAGCTCACCATCACAAGGGGGCAACACCGGGGAGCTGTTTTTT
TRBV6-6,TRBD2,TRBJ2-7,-,CASKLELAGGEQYF,TGTGCCAGCAAACTCGAGCTGGCCGGGGGGGAGCAGTACTTC
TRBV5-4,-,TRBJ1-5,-,CASSLQGSNQPQHF,TGTGCCAGCAGCCTTCAGGGCTCCAATCAGCCCCAGCATTTT
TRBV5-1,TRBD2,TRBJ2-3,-,CASSLTSGSTDTQYF,TGCGCCAGCAGCCTGACTAGCGGGAGCACAGATACGCAGTATTTT
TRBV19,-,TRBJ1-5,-,CASNRLPHDQPQHF,TGTGCCAGTAATCGGTTACCTCATGATCAGCCCCAGCATTTT
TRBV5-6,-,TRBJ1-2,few,CASSLRQGDGYTF,TGTGCCAGCAGCTTGAGGCAGGGCGACGGCTACACCTTC
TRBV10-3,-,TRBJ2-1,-,CASTYYNEQFF,TGTGCCAGCACATACTACAATGAGCAGTTCTTC
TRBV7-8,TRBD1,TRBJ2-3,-,CANSLRDRVTDTQYF,TGTGCCAACAGCTTACGGGACAGGGTGACAGATACGCAGTATTTT
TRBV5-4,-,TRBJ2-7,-,CASSPGQNPYEQYF,TGTGCCAGCAGCCCAGGACAGAACCCCTACGAGCAGTACTTC
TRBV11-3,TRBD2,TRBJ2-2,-,CASSLDVGGYTGELFF,TGTGCCAGCAGCTTAGATGTCGGGGGGTACACCGGGGAGCTGTTTTTT
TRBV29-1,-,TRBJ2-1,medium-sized,CSMSGGSYNEQFF,TGCAGCATGAGTGGGGGATCCTACAATGAGCAGTTCTTC
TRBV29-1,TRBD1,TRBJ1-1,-,CSVETGEKTEAFF,TGCAGCGTTGAGACAGGGGAAAAGACTGAAGCTTTCTTT
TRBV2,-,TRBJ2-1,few,CASSEDSEQFF,TGTGCCAGCAGTGAAGATTCTGAGCAGTTCTTC
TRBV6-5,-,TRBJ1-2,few,CASSEGRGNYGYTF,TGTGCCAGCAGTGAAGGTCGGGGGAACTATGGCTACACCTTC
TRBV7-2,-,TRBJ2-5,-,CASSLGAETQYF,TGTGCCAGCAGCTTAGGGGCGGAGACCCAGTACTTC
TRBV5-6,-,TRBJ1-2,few,CASSLEGYPGYTF,TGTGCCAGCAGCTTGGAGGGGTACCCGGGCTACACCTTC
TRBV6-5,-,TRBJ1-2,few,CASSRGTANYGYTF,TGTGCCAGCAGTCGAGGGACGGCTAACTATGGCTACACCTTC
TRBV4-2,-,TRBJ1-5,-,CASSQPNQPQHF,TGTGCCAGCAGCCAACCCAATCAGCCCCAGCATTTT
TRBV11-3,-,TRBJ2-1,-,CASQAGGGIYNEQFF,TGTGCCAGCCAGGCGGGTGGCGGGATTTACAATGAGCAGTTCTTC
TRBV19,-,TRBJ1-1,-,CASTFGTSNPKAFF,TGTGCCAGTACCTTCGGGACTTCTAACCCTAAAGCTTTCTTT
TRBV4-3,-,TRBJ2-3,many,CASSQAGEADTQYF,TGCGCCAGCAGCCAAGCAGGGGAGGCAGATACGCAGTATTTT
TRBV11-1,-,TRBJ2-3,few,CASSRFISRAGDTQYF,TGTGCCAGCAGCCGATTTATCTCACGAGCAGGAGATACGCAGTATTTT
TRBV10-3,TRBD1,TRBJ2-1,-,CASKGDRGHNEQFF,TGTGCCAGCAAGGGAGACAGGGGCCACAATGAGCAGTTCTTC
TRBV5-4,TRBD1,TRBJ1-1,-,CASRYGTGGEAFF,TGTGCCAGCAGATACGGGACAGGGGGTGAAGCTTTCTTT
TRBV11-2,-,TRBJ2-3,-,CASSLAQTRNTQYF,TGTGCCAGCAGCTTAGCCCAGACCCGAAATACGCAGTATTTT
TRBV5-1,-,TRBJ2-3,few,CASSLGRDPRTDTQYF,TGCGCCAGCAGCTTGGGGCGGGACCCTAGGACAGATACGCAGTATTTT
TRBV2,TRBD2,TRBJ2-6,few,CASRGLAGAGANVLTF,TGTGCCAGCAGGGGACTAGCGGGAGCCGGGGCCAACGTCCTGACTTTC
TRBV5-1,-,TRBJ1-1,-,CASSPNGREAFF,TGCGCCAGCAGCCCAAACGGACGGGAAGCTTTCTTT
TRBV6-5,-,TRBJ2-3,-,CASSYGAGYTDTQYF,TGTGCCAGCAGTTACGGAGCGGGTTACACAGATACGCAGTATTTT
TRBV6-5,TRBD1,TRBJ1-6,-,CASSWQGAVSPLHF,TGTGCCAGCAGTTGGCAGGGGGCTGTTTCACCCCTCCACTTT
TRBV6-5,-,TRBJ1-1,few,CASSYSSNTEAFF,TGTGCCAGCAGTTACTCGTCAAACACTGAAGCTTTCTTT
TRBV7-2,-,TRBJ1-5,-,CASSLVGGNNQPQHF,TGTGCCAGCAGCTTAGTCGGCGGAAACAATCAGCCCCAGCATTTT
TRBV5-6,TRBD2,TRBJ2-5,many,CASSYPGLRETQYF,TGTGCCAGCAGCTACCCGGGACTACGAGAGACCCAGTACTTC
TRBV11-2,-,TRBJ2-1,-,CASSISGNNEQFF,TGTGCCAGCAGCATAAGCGGAAACAATGAGCAGTTCTTC
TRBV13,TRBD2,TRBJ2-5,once,CASSSQAGRKETQYF,TGTGCCAGCAGCTCTCAAGCGGGGCGGAAAGAGACCCAGTACTTC
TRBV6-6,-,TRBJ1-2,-,CASSYGGGGRDGYTF,TGTGCCAGCAGTTACGGCGGAGGGGGGAGGGATGGCTACACCTTC
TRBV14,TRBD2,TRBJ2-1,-,CASSQVWTSGIGSNEQFF,TGTGCCAGCAGCCAAGTTTGGACTAGCGGAATTGGGAGCAATGAGCAGTTCTTC
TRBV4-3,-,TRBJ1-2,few,CASSRGTVANYGYTF,TGCGCCAGCAGCCGAGGGACGGTCGCTAACTATGGCTACACCTTC
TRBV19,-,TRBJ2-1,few,CASSRVGSGREQFF,TGTGCCAGTAGCCGGGTGGGGAGCGGTCGAGAGCAGTTCTTC
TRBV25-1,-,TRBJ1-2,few,CASSEWGGSANYGYTF,TGTGCCAGCAGTGAATGGGGGGGATCTGCTAACTATGGCTACACCTTC
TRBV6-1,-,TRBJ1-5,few,CASTKSSGNQPQHF,TGTGCCAGCACTAAGAGTTCTGGGAATCAGCCCCAGCATTTT
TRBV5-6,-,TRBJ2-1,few,CASSLGPGLNEQFF,TGTGCCAGCAGCTTGGGGCCAGGCCTCAATGAGCAGTTCTTC
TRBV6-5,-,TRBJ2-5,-,CASSDMVQGGTQYF,TGTGCCAGCAGTGATATGGTGCAGGGAGGGACCCAGTACTTC
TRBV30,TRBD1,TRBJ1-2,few,CAWRIPGQGLSGYTF,TGTGCCTGGAGAATCCCGGGACAGGGGTTATCTGGCTACACCTTC
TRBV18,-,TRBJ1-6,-,CASSPNSNSPLHF,TGTGCCAGCTCACCGAACAGTAATTCACCCCTCCACTTT
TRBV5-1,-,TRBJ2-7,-,CASSLEFPTGYEQYF,TGCGCCAGCAGCTTGGAATTCCCGACCGGATACGAGCAGTACTTC
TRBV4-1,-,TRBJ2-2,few,CASSPPSAGNTGELFF,TGCGCCAGCAGCCCCCCGTCCGCGGGGAACACCGGGGAGCTGTTTTTT
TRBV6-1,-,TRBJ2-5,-,CASSEAGETQYF,TGTGCCAGCAGTGAAGCGGGAGAGACCCAGTACTTC
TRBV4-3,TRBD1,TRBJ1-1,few,CASSRATGGAVTEAFF,TGCGCCAGCAGCCGGGCGACAGGGGGCGCGGTCACTGAAGCTTTCTTT
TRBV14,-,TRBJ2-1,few,CASSQARQAIYNEQFF,TGTGCCAGCAGCCAAGCCCGACAGGCTATTTACAATGAGCAGTTCTTC
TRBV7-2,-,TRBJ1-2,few,CASSLEGGDYGYTF,TGTGCCAGCAGCTTAGAGGGGGGTGACTATGGCTACACCTTC
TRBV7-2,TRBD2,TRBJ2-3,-,CASSPLAGVLDTQYF,TGTGCCAGCAGTCCCCTAGCGGGAGTTCTAGATACGCAGTATTTT
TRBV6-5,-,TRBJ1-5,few,CASSEVGDQPQHF,TGTGCCAGCAGTGAAGTTGGGGATCAGCCCCAGCATTTT